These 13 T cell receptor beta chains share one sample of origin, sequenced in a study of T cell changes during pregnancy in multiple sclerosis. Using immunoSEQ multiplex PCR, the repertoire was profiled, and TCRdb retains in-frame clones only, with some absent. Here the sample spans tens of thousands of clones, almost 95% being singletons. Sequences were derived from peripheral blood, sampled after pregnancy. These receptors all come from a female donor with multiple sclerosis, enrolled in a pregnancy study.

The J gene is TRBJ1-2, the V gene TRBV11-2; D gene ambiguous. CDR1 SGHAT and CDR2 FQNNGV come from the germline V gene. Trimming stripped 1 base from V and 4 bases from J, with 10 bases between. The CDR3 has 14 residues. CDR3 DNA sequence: TGTGCCAGCAGCTTAGGAGGTTCTGGCTATGGCTACACCTTC. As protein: CASSLGGSGYGYTF.

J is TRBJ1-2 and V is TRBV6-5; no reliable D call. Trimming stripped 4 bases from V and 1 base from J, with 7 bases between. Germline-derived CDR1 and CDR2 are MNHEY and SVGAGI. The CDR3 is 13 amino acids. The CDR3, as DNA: TGTGCCAGCAGTTCCACAAATAACTATGGCTACACCTTC. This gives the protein CASSSTNNYGYTF.

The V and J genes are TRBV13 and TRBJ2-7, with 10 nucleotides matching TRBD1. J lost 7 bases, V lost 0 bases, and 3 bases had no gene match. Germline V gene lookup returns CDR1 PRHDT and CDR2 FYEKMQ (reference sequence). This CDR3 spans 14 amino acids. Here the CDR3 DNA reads TGTGCCAGCAGCTTAGGAGGGACAGGGGATGAGCAGTACTTC. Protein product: CASSLGGTGDEQYF.

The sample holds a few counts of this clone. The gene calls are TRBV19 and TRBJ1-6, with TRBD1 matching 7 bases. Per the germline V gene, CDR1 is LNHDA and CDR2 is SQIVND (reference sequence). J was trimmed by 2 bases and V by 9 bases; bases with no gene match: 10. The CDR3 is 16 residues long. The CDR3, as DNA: TGTGCCAGCTTGGCCCAGACAGGGACCTATAATTCACCCCTCCACTTT. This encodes CASLAQTGTYNSPLHF.

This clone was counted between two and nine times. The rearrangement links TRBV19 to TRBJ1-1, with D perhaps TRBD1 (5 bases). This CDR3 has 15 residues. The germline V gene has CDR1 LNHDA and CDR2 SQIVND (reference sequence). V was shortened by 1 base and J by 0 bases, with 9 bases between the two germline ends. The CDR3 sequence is CASSIAPDMNTEAFF. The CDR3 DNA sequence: TGTGCCAGTAGTATAGCCCCGGACATGAACACTGAAGCTTTCTTT. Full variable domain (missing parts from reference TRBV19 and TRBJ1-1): DGGITQSPKYLFRKEGQNVTLSCEQNLNHDAMYWYRQDPGQGLRLIYYSQIVNDFQKGDIAEGYSVSREKKESFPLTVTSAQKNPTAFYLCASSIAPDMNTEAFFGQGTRLTVV.

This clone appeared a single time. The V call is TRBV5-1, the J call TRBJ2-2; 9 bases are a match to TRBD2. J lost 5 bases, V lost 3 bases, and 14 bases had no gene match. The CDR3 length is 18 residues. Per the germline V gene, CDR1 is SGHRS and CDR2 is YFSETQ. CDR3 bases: TGCGCCAGCAGCTCCTTTAAAGGCGGGGGGGCCAAGACCGGGGAGCTGTTTTTT. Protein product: CASSSFKGGGAKTGELFF.

The CDR3 sequence: CASSLGLDGSYEQYF. In nucleotides, the CDR3 is TGTGCCAGCAGCTTAGGCCTCGATGGCAGCTACGAGCAGTACTTC. V gene TRBV13 combines with J gene TRBJ2-7; D remains ambiguous. The germline V gene encodes CDR1 PRHDT and CDR2 FYEKMQ (reference sequence). The CDR3 is 15 amino acids. Trimming cost V 0 bases and J 3 bases, with 12 bases left between them. The full variable domain, its missing parts supplied by reference TRBV13 and TRBJ2-7, is AAGVIQSPRHLIKEKRETATLKCYPIPRHDTVYWYQQGPGQDPQFLISFYEKMQSDKGSIPDRFSAQQFSDYHSELNMSSLELGDSALYFCASSLGLDGSYEQYFGPGTRLTVT.

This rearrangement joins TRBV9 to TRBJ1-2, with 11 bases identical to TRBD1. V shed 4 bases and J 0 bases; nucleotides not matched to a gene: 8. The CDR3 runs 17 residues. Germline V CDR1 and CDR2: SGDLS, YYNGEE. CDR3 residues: CASSPRDRGFSNYGYTF. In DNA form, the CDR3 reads TGTGCCAGCAGCCCCCGGGACAGGGGGTTCTCTAACTATGGCTACACCTTC.

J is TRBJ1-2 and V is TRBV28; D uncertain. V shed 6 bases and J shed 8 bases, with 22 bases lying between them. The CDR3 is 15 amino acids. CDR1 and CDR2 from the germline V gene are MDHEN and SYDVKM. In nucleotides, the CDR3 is TGTGCCAGCAGCCTCTCCGGTTGGACTCGAGGGGGCTACACCTTC. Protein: CASSLSGWTRGGYTF.

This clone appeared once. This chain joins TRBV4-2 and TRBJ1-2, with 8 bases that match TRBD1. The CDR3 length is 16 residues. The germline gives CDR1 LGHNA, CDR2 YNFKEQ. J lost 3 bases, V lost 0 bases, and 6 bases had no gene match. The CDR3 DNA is TGTGCCAGCAGCCAAGATCCCGCAGGGGGCTACTATGGCTACACCTTC. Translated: CASSQDPAGGYYGYTF.

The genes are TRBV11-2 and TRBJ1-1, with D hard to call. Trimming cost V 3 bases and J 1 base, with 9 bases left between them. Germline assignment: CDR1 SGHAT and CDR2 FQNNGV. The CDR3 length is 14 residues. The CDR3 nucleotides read TGTGCCAGCAGCTTGAGGTACGGGAACACTGAAGCTTTCTTT. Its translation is CASSLRYGNTEAFF.

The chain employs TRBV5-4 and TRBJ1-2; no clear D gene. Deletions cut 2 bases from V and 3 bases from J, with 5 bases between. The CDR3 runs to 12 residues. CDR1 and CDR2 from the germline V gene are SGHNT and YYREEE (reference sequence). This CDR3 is CASSFPDYGYTF. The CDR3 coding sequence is TGTGCCAGCAGCTTCCCGGACTATGGCTACACCTTC.

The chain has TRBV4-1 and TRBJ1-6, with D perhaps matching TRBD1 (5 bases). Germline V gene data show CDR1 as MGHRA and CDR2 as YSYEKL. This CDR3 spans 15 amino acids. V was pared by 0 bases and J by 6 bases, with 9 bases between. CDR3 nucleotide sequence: TGCGCCAGCAGCCAAGAACAGGCTATTAATTCACCCCTCCACTTT. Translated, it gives CASSQEQAINSPLHF.